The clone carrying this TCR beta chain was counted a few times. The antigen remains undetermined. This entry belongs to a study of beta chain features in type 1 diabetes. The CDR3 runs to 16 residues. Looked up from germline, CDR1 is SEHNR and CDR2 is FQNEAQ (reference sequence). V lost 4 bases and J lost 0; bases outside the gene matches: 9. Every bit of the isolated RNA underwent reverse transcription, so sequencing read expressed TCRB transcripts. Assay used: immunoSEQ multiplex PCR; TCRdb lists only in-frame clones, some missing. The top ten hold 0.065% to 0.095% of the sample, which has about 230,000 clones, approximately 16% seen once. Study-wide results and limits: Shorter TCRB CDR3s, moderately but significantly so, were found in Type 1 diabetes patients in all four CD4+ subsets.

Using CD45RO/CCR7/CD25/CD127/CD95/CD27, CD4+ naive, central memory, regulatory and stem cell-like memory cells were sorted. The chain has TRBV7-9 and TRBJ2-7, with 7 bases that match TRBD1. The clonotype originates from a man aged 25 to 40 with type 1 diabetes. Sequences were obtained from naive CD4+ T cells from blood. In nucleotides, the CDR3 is TGTGCCAGCAGCTCGTACAGGGGAGTAAACTCCTACGAGCAGTACTTC. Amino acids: CASSSYRGVNSYEQYF.